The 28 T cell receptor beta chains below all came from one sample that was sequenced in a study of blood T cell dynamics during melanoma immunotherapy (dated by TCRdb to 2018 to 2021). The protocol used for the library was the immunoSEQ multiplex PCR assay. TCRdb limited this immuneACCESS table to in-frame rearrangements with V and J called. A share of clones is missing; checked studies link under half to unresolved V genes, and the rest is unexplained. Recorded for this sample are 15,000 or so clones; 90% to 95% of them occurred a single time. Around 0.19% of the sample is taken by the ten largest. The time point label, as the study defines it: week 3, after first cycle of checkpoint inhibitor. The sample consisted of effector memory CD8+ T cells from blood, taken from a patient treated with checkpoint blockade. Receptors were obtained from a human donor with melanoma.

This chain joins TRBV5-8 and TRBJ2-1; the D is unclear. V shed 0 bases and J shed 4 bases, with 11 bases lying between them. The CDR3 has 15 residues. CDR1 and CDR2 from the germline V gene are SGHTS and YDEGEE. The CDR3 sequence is CASSLALGAYNEQFF. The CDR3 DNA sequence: TGTGCCAGCAGCTTGGCCTTAGGAGCGTACAATGAGCAGTTCTTC.

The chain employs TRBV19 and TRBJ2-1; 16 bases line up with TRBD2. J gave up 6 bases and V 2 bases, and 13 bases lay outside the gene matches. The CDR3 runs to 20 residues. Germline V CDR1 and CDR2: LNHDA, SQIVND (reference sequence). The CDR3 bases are TGTGCCAGTAGTATACGGTTGGGACTAGCGGGAGGGGGGCCCTTCAATGAGCAGTTCTTC. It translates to CASSIRLGLAGGGPFNEQFF.

The CDR3 nucleotides read TGTGCCAGCAGCTTAGGTGCCTACCCGGGCGAGCAGTACTTC. Its protein is CASSLGAYPGEQYF. V gene TRBV13 combines with J gene TRBJ2-7; D is unresolved. This CDR3 spans 14 amino acids. Germline V lookup: CDR1 PRHDT, CDR2 FYEKMQ (reference sequence). Deletions cut 0 bases from V and 6 bases from J, with 12 bases between.

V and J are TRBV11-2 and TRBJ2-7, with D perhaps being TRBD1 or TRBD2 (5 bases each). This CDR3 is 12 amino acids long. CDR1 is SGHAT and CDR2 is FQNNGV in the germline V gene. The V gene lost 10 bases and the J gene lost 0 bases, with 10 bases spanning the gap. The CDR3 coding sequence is TGTGCCACCCGGGACGGCTCCTACGAGCAGTACTTC. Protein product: CATRDGSYEQYF.

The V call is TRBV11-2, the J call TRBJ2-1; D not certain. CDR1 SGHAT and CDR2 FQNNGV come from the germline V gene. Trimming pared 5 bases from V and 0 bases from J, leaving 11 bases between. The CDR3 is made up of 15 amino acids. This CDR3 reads CASSGLGHSYNEQFF. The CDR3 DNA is TGTGCCAGCAGCGGGTTAGGCCACTCCTACAATGAGCAGTTCTTC. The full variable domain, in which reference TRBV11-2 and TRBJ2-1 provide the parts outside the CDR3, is EAGVAQSPRYKIIEKRQSVAFWCNPISGHATLYWYQQILGQGPKLLIQFQNNGVVDDSQLPKDRFSAERLKGVDSTLKIQPAKLEDSAVYLCASSGLGHSYNEQFFGPGTRLTVL.

CDR3 region: CASSDLDRPFDYEQYF. The CDR3 nucleotides are TGTGCCAGCAGCGATCTCGACAGGCCCTTCGACTACGAGCAGTACTTC. The chain has TRBV7-9 and TRBJ2-7, with D possibly matching TRBD1 (6 bases). Germline V lookup: CDR1 SEHNR, CDR2 FQNEAQ (reference sequence). V shed 5 bases and J shed 3 bases, with 20 bases lying between them. There are 16 residues in the CDR3.

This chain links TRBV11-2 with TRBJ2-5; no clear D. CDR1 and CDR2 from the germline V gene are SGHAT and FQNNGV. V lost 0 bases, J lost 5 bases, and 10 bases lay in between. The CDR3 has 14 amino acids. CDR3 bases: TGTGCCAGCAGCTTAGATCGTTGGCGGGAGACCCAGTACTTC. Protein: CASSLDRWRETQYF.

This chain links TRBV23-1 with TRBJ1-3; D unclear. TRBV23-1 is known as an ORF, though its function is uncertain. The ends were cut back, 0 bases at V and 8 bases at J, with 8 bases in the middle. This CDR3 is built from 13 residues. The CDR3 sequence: CASSQSRGYTIYF. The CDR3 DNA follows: TGCGCCAGCAGTCAATCGCGGGGATACACCATATATTTT.

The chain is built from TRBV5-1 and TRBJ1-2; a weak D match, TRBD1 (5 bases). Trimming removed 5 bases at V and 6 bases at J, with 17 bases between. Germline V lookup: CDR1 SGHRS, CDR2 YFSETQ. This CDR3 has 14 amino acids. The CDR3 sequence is CASSFEEVGDGYTF. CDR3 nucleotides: TGCGCCAGCAGTTTTGAGGAGGTGGGGGATGGCTACACCTTC.

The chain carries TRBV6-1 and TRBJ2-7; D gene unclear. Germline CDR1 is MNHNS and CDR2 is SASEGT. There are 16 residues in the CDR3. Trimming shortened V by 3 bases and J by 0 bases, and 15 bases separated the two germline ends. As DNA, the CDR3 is TGTGCCAGCAGTGAGAGACCGGAAATGGGCTCCTACGAGCAGTACTTC. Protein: CASSERPEMGSYEQYF.

The CDR3 DNA sequence: TGTGCCAGTAGCTGGACAGGGGGTGAAGAGCAGTACTTC. Protein product: CASSWTGGEEQYF. V and J are TRBV19 and TRBJ2-7, with TRBD1 matching 10 bases. V trimming: 6 bases; J trimming: 7 bases; junction bases outside the gene matches: 6. The germline V gene encodes CDR1 LNHDA and CDR2 SQIVND (reference sequence). The CDR3 runs 13 residues.

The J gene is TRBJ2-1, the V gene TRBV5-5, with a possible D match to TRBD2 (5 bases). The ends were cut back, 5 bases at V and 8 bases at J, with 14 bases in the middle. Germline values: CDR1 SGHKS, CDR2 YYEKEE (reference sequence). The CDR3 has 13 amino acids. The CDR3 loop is CASSFELGHEQFF. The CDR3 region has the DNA TGTGCCAGCAGTTTTGAACTAGGCCATGAGCAGTTCTTC.

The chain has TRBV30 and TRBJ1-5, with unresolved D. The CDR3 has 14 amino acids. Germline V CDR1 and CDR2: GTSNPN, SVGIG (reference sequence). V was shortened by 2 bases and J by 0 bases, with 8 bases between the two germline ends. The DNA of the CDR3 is TGTGCCTGGAGTACGGAGTATAGCAATCAGCCCCAGCATTTT. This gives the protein CAWSTEYSNQPQHF.

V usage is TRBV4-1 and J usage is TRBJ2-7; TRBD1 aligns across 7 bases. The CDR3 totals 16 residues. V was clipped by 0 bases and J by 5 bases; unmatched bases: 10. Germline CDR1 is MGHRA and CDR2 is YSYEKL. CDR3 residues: CASSQDSRQGWDEQYF. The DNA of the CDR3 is TGCGCCAGCAGCCAAGATTCTCGACAGGGCTGGGACGAGCAGTACTTC.

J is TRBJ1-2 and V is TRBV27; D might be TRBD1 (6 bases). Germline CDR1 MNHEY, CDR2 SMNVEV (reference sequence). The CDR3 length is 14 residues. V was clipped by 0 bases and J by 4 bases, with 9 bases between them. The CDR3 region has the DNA TGTGCCAGCAGTTTATCCGGACAGCTCTATGGCTACACCTTC. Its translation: CASSLSGQLYGYTF.

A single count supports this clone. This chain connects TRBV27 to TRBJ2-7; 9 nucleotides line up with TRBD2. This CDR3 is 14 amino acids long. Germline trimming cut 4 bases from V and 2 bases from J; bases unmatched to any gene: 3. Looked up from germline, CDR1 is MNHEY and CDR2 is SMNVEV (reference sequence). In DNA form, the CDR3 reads TGTGCCAGCAGTTATGCGGGAGGGCCCTACGAGCAGTACTTC. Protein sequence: CASSYAGGPYEQYF.

CDR3 coding DNA: TGTGCCAGCAGCGTCGGGCCGTCTGACACAGGGGTGTTCGAGCAGTACTTC. This sequence encodes CASSVGPSDTGVFEQYF. The chain has TRBV9 and TRBJ2-7; TRBD1 aligns across 7 bases. Trimming at V came to 2 bases and at J to 6 bases, leaving 17 bases not matched to a gene. Germline CDR1 reads SGDLS; CDR2 reads YYNGEE. The CDR3 runs 17 residues.

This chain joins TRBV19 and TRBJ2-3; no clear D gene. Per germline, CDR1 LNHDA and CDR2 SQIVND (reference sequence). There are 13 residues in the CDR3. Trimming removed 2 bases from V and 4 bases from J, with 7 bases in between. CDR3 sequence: CASSIFGPDTQYF. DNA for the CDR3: TGTGCCAGTAGTATATTCGGACCAGATACGCAGTATTTT. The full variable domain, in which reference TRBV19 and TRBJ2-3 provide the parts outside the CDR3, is DGGITQSPKYLFRKEGQNVTLSCEQNLNHDAMYWYRQDPGQGLRLIYYSQIVNDFQKGDIAEGYSVSREKKESFPLTVTSAQKNPTAFYLCASSIFGPDTQYFGPGTRLTVL.

The CDR3 bases are TGTGCCAGCAGCCCGGACAGGGGCCATCAGCCCCAGCATTTT. Translated, it gives CASSPDRGHQPQHF. The genes are TRBV28 and TRBJ1-5, with 9 nucleotides matching TRBD1. From germline, CDR1 is MDHEN and CDR2 SYDVKM. Trimming took 6 bases from V and 5 from J; bases not matched to a gene: 5. The CDR3 is made up of 14 amino acids.

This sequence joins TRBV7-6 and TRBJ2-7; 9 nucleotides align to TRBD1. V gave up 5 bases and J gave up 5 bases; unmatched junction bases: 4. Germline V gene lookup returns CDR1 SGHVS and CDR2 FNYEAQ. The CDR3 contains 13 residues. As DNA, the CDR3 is TGTGCCAGCAGCCCCGGACAGGGGAACGAGCAGTACTTC. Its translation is CASSPGQGNEQYF.

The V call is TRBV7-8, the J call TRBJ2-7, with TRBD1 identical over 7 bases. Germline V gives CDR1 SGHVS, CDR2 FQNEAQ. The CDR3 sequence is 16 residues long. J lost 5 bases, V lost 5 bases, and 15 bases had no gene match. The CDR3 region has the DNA TGTGCCAGCAGCGAGACAGGGCTGCTAAACGTGGACGAGCAGTACTTC. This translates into CASSETGLLNVDEQYF.

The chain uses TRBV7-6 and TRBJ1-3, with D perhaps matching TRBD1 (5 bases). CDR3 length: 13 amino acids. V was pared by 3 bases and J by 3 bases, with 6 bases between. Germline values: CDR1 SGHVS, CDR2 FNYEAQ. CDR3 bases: TGTGCCAGCAGCTTCGACAGTGGAAACACCATATATTTT. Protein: CASSFDSGNTIYF. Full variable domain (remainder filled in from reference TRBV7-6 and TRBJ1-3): GAGVSQSPRYKVTKRGQDVALRCDPISGHVSLYWYRQALGQGPEFLTYFNYEAQQDKSGLPNDRFSAERPEGSISTLTIQRTEQRDSAMYRCASSFDSGNTIYFGEGSWLTVV.

CDR3 DNA: TGTGCCAGCAGCTTCGGTCGATCGGGCGCCGGGGAGCTGTTTTTT. It encodes CASSFGRSGAGELFF. This rearrangement joins TRBV11-2 to TRBJ2-2; D is uncertain. Between the trimmed V and J ends, which lost 3 bases and 6 bases, there was a span of 14 bases. The CDR3 is 15 residues long. CDR1 and CDR2 (germline): SGHAT, FQNNGV.

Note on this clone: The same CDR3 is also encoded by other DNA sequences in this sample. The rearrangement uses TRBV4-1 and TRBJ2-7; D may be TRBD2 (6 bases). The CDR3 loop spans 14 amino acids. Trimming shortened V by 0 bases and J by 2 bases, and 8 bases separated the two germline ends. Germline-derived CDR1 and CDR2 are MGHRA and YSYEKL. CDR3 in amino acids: CASSQDRGAYEQYF. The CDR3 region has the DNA TGCGCCAGCAGCCAAGATCGCGGGGCCTACGAGCAGTACTTC.

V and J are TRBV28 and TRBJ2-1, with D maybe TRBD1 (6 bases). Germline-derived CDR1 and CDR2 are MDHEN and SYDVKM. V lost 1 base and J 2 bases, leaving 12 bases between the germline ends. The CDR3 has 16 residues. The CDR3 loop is CASSLSPGATYNEQFF. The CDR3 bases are TGTGCCAGCAGTTTATCCCCAGGGGCCACCTACAATGAGCAGTTCTTC.

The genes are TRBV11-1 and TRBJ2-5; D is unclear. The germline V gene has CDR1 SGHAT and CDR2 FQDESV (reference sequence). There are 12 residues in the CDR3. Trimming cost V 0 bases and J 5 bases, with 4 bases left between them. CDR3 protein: CASSLAVETQYF. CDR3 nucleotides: TGTGCCAGCAGCTTAGCCGTGGAGACCCAGTACTTC.

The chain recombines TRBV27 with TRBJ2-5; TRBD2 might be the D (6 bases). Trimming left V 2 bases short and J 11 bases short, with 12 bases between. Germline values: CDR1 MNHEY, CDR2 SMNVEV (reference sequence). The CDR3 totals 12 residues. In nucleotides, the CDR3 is TGTGCCAGCAGTTTAACCCATCGGGAGCAGTACTTC. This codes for CASSLTHREQYF.

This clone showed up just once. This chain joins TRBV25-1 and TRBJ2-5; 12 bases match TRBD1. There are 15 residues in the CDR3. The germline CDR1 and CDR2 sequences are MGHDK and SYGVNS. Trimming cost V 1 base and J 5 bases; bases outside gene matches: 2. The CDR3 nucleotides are TGTGCCAGCAGTGAATGGGACAGGGGGCCGGAGACCCAGTACTTC. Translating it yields CASSEWDRGPETQYF.